One sample yielded the 18 T cell receptor beta chains listed below, sequenced in a study of T-cell memory formation after mild COVID-19. TCRdb re-called the 5' RACE reads with MiXCR, one entry per CDR3 protein. The data show around 340,000 distinct CDR3 sequences, 21% seen once. Input material: PBMCs or a T cell subset sorted from them (not recorded which). Source of these receptors: an adult woman who had mild COVID-19 (a few samples of this study predate the infection). Cell type and time point are not known.

This clonotype occurred a few times. The V call is TRBV2, the J call TRBJ2-3, with D perhaps given as TRBD1 or TRBD2 (5 bases each). From germline, CDR1 is SNHLY and CDR2 FYNNEI. The CDR3 consists of 13 residues. Trimming left V 11 bases short and J 0 bases short, with 12 bases between. The CDR3 DNA reads TGTGCCGGCCGGGACCCTAGCACAGATACGCAGTATTTT. Amino acid sequence: CAGRDPSTDTQYF.

The chain recombines TRBV24-1 with TRBJ1-5; D is possibly TRBD1 (5 bases). V was pared by 2 bases and J by 5 bases, with 12 bases between. Germline loops: CDR1 KGHDR, CDR2 SFDVKD. This CDR3 comprises 15 residues. CDR3 in DNA: TGTGCCACCAGTGATTCAGGGTCAGGCCATCAGCCCCAGCATTTT. This encodes CATSDSGSGHQPQHF.

The chain uses TRBV4-3 and TRBJ1-2, with D unresolved. This CDR3 comprises 15 residues. Germline V gene sequence: CDR1 LGHNA, CDR2 YSLEER. V lost 1 base and J lost 0, with 9 bases in between. CDR3 region: CASSQGSSSNYGYTF. The DNA of the CDR3 is TGCGCCAGCAGCCAAGGTTCATCCTCTAACTATGGCTACACCTTC.

This clonotype was seen only a few times. This chain connects TRBV5-1 to TRBJ1-1; the D gene is possibly TRBD1 (5 bases). V was cut by 0 bases and J by 5 bases, with 11 bases left in between. Per germline, CDR1 SGHRS and CDR2 YFSETQ. The CDR3 loop spans 14 amino acids. CDR3 region: CASSLALGGTEAFF. The CDR3 bases are TGCGCCAGCAGCTTGGCCCTCGGGGGTACTGAAGCTTTCTTT.

This clonotype was detected a few times. This chain links TRBV24-1 with TRBJ2-2; no reliable D call. Deletions cut 8 bases from V and 7 bases from J, with 10 bases between. Germline lookup yields CDR1 KGHDR and CDR2 SFDVKD. This CDR3 is built from 12 residues. CDR3 sequence reads: CATTAPGGELFF. CDR3 DNA: TGTGCCACCACAGCCCCGGGCGGGGAGCTGTTTTTT.

This clonotype was observed a handful of times. The CDR3 nucleotides are TGTGCCAGCAGCTTAGTCCAAAGTAAAGAGACCCAGTACTTC. It codes for CASSLVQSKETQYF. The rearrangement links TRBV11-2 to TRBJ2-5; D call uncertain. Between the trimmed V and J ends, which lost 1 base and 3 bases, there was a span of 9 bases. CDR1 is SGHAT, CDR2 FQNNGV, per germline. The CDR3 extends over 14 amino acids.

The chain combines TRBV7-9 with TRBJ2-1, with D possibly matching TRBD1 (6 bases). V lost 2 bases, J lost 4 bases, and 15 bases lay in between. CDR3 length: 16 amino acids. CDR1 and CDR2 from the germline V gene are SEHNR and FQNEAQ (reference sequence). Here the CDR3 DNA reads TGTGCCAGCAGCTTACCCAATGACAGGACTTACAATGAGCAGTTCTTC. This codes for CASSLPNDRTYNEQFF.

This clonotype was seen only a few times. This chain joins TRBV4-1 and TRBJ2-5, with D possibly TRBD1 on 7 matching bases. In germline, CDR1 is MGHRA, CDR2 YSYEKL. V gave up 1 base and J gave up 2 bases, with 17 bases separating them. This CDR3 has 17 amino acids. CDR3 sequence (DNA): TGCGCCAGCAGCCAAGGTTCTTCCCAGGGGGGACAAGAGACCCAGTACTTC. Translation gives CASSQGSSQGGQETQYF.

The gene calls are TRBV7-8 and TRBJ1-1, with a tentative D call TRBD1 (5 bases). Trimming left V 5 bases short and J 7 bases short, with 8 bases between. Germline CDR1 reads SGHVS; CDR2 reads FQNEAQ. The CDR3 has 11 residues. The CDR3 loop is CASSARGEAFF. The CDR3 DNA reads TGTGCCAGCAGCGCGAGGGGTGAAGCTTTCTTT.

The chain carries TRBV7-3 and TRBJ2-3, with TRBD1 matching 7 bases. J was trimmed by 4 bases and V by 3 bases; bases with no gene match: 13. CDR3 size: 17 residues. Germline CDR1 is SGHTA and CDR2 is FQGTGA. The CDR3 region has the DNA TGTGCCAGCAGCTTGGGGCCGGGACAGTTGGGGCCAGATACGCAGTATTTT. It encodes CASSLGPGQLGPDTQYF.

The chain uses TRBV15 and TRBJ1-2; 8 positions agree with TRBD1. This CDR3 region has 15 residues. Germline trimming cut 1 base from V and 6 bases from J; bases unmatched to any gene: 7. Germline V lookup: CDR1 LNHNV, CDR2 YYDKDF (reference sequence). The CDR3 here is CATSRAPTGEDGYTF. CDR3 bases: TGTGCCACCAGCAGAGCCCCGACAGGGGAGGATGGCTACACCTTC.

This chain links TRBV24-1 with TRBJ2-2; D not resolved. The germline gives CDR1 KGHDR, CDR2 SFDVKD. Between the trimmed V and J ends, which lost 5 bases and 6 bases, there was a span of 6 bases. This CDR3 has 12 residues. As DNA, the CDR3 is TGTGCCACCAGTGTCCAGGCCGGGGAGCTGTTTTTT. It is translated as CATSVQAGELFF.

Only a few counts were recorded for this clonotype. The J gene is TRBJ2-1, the V gene TRBV19; TRBD2 agrees at 12 bases. The CDR3 runs 11 residues. CDR1 LNHDA and CDR2 SQIVND come from the germline V gene (reference sequence). V dropped 11 bases and J dropped 9; count of bases not matched to a gene: 2. The CDR3 spells CASSGRGEQFF. The CDR3 nucleotides are TGTGCCTCTAGCGGGAGGGGTGAGCAGTTCTTC.

The chain is built from TRBV24-1 and TRBJ1-1, with a tentative D call TRBD1 (6 bases). Between the trimmed V and J ends, which lost 5 bases and 4 bases, there was a span of 22 bases. Germline V gene data show CDR1 as KGHDR and CDR2 as SFDVKD. There are 17 residues in the CDR3. The DNA for the CDR3 is TGTGCCACCAGTGTTGCTTTGGGGGGGCTTAGAGGCACTGAAGCTTTCTTT. This codes for CATSVALGGLRGTEAFF.

A few counts support this clonotype. This rearrangement joins TRBV19 to TRBJ1-2, with a weak D call TRBD1 (6 bases). From germline, CDR1 is LNHDA and CDR2 SQIVND (reference sequence). This CDR3 contains 14 residues. Trimming removed 6 bases from V and 0 bases from J, with 11 bases in between. CDR3 DNA: TGTGCCAGTAGGGAGGACAGCTCTAACTATGGCTACACCTTC. It encodes CASREDSSNYGYTF.

The J gene is TRBJ1-3, the V gene TRBV12-3 or TRBV12-4; D is ambiguous. This CDR3 contains 15 residues. Trimming removed 5 bases at V and 3 bases at J, with 14 bases between. The CDR3 sequence: CASSGLRSVGNTIYF. Here the CDR3 DNA reads TGTGCCAGCAGTGGTCTTCGGTCGGTTGGAAACACCATATATTTT.

The chain links TRBV9 to TRBJ2-1; 7 bases fit TRBD2. The CDR3 loop spans 16 amino acids. Germline assignment: CDR1 SGDLS and CDR2 YYNGEE. The V and J ends lost 2 bases and 0 bases, in that order; junction bases with no gene match: 5. The CDR3 nucleotides read TGTGCCAGCAGCGTTCCTAGCGGTAGCTCCTACAATGAGCAGTTCTTC. Its protein is CASSVPSGSSYNEQFF.

This clonotype has only a few counts. The gene calls are TRBV6-5 and TRBJ2-4; 8 bases fit TRBD1. The CDR3 runs to 15 residues. J gave up 6 bases and V 5 bases, and 9 bases lay outside the gene matches. Germline V lookup: CDR1 MNHEY, CDR2 SVGAGI. The CDR3 DNA reads TGTGCCAGCAGTGCCGCCAGGGGGCTAGGAAACATTCAGTACTTC. Its protein product is CASSAARGLGNIQYF.